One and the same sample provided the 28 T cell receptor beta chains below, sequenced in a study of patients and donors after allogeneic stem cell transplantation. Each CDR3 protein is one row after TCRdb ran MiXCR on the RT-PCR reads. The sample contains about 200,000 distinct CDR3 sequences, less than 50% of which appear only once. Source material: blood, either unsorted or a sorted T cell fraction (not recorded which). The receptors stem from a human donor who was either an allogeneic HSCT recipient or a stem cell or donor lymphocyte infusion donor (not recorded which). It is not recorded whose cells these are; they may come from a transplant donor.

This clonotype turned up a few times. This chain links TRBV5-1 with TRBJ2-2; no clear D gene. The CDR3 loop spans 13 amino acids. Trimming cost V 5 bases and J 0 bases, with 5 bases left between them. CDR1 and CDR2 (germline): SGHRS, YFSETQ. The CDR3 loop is CASRPANTGELFF. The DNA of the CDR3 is TGCGCCAGCAGGCCAGCGAACACCGGGGAGCTGTTTTTT.

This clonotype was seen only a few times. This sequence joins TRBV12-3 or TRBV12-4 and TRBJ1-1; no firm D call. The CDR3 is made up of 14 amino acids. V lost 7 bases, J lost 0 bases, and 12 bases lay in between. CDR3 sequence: CASNVRRMNTEAFF. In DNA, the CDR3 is TGTGCCAGCAATGTCCGGCGCATGAACACTGAAGCTTTCTTT.

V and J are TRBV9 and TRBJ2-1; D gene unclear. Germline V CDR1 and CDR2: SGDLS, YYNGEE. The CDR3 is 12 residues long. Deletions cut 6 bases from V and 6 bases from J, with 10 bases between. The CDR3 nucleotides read TGTGCCAGCACCGACACGGGCAATGAGCAGTTCTTC. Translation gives CASTDTGNEQFF.

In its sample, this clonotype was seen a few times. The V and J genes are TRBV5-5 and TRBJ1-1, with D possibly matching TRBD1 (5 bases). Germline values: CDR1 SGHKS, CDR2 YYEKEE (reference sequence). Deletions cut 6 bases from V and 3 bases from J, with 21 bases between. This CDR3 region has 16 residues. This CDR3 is CASTRVFTGTYTEAFF. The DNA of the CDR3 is TGTGCCAGCACCCGAGTCTTTACAGGTACTTACACTGAAGCTTTCTTT.

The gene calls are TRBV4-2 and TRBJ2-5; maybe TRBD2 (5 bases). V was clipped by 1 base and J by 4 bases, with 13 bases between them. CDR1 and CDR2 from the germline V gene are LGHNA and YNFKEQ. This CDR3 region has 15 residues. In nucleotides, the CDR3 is TGTGCCAGCAGCCAAGTCCGGGCCAGCGGAGAGACCCAGTACTTC. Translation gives CASSQVRASGETQYF.

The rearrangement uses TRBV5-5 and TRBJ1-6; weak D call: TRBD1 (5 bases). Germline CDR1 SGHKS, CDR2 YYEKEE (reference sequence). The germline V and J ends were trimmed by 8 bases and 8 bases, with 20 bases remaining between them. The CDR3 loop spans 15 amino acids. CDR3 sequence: CASMPPGGSYSPLHF. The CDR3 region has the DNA TGTGCCAGTATGCCTCCCGGGGGTTCTTATTCACCCCTCCACTTT.

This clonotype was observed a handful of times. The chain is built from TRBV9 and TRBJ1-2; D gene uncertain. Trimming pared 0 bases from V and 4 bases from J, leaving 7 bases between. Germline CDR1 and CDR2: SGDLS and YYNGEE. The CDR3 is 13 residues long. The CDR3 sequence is CASSVVSGYGYTF. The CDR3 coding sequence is TGTGCCAGCAGCGTAGTTTCTGGCTATGGCTACACCTTC.

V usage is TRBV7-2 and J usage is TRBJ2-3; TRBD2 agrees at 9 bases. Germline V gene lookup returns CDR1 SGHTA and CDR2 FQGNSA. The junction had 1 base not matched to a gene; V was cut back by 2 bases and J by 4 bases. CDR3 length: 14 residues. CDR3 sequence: CASSLRGGADTQYF. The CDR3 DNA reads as TGTGCCAGCAGCTTACGCGGGGGGGCAGATACGCAGTATTTT.

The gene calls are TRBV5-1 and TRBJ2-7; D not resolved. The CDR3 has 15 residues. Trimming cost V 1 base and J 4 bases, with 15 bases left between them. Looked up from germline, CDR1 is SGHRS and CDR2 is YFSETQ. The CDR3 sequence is CASSLFRSSSYEQYF. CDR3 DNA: TGCGCCAGCAGCTTGTTCAGGTCTTCGTCATACGAGCAGTACTTC.

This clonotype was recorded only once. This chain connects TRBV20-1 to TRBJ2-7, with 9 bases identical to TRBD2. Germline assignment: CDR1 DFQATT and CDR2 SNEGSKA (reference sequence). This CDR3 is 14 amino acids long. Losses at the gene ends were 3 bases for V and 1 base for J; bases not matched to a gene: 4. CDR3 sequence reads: CSASLSGGSYEQYF. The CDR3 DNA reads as TGCAGTGCTAGCCTAAGCGGGGGGTCCTACGAGCAGTACTTC.

CDR3 nucleotide sequence: TGTGCCAGCAGCCCAACACAATCCCGAGAGACCCAGTACTTC. Translating it yields CASSPTQSRETQYF. This chain connects TRBV7-3 to TRBJ2-5; D is undetermined. With 5 bases removed from V and 4 bases from J, the gap between germline ends came to 14 bases. The CDR3 contains 14 residues. Per the germline V gene, CDR1 is SGHTA and CDR2 is FQGTGA.

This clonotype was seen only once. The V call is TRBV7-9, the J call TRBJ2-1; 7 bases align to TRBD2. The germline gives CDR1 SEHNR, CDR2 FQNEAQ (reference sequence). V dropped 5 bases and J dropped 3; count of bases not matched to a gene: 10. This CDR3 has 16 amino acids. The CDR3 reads CASSPSVAGIYNEQFF. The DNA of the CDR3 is TGTGCCAGCAGCCCCAGTGTAGCGGGCATCTACAATGAGCAGTTCTTC.

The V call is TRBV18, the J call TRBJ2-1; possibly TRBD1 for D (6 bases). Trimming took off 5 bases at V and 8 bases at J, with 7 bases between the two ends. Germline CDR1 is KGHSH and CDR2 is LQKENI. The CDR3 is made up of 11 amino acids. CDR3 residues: CASSTGYEQFF. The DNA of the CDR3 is TGTGCCAGCTCAACAGGGTATGAGCAGTTCTTC.

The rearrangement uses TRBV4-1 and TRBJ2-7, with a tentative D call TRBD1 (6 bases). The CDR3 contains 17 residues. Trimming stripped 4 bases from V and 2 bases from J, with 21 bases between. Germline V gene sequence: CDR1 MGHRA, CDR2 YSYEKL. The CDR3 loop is CASSLSQRTGIPYEQYF. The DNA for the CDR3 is TGCGCCAGCAGCCTCTCGCAGCGAACAGGGATACCCTACGAGCAGTACTTC.

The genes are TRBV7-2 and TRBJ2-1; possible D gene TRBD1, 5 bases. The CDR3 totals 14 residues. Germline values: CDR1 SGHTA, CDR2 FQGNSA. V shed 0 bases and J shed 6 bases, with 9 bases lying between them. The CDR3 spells CASSLAGLGNEQFF. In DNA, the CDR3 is TGTGCCAGCAGCTTAGCGGGGCTTGGCAATGAGCAGTTCTTC.

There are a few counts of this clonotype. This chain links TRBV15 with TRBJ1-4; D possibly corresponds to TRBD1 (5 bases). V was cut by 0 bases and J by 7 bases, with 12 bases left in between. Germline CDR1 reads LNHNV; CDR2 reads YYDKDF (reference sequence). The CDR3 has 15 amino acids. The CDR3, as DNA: TGTGCCACCAGCAGAGATAGGGGTAGTGCTGAAAAACTGTTTTTT. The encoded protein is CATSRDRGSAEKLFF.

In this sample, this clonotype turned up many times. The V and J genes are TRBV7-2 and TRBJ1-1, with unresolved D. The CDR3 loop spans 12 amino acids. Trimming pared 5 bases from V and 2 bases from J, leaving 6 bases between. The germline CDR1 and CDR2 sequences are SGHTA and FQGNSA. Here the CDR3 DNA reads TGTGCCAGCAGCACCCTCAACACTGAAGCTTTCTTT. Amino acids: CASSTLNTEAFF.

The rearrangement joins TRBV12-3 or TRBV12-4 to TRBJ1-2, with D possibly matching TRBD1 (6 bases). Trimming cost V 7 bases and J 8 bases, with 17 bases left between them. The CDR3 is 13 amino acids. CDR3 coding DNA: TGTGCCAGCATTGGAGGGGGGGCGGGAGGCTACACCTTC. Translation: CASIGGGAGGYTF.

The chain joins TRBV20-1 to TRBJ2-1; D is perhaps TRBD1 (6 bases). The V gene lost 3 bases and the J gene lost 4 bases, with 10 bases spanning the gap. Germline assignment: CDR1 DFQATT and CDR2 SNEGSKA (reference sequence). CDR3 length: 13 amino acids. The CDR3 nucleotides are TGCAGTGCTAGTCCCGACAGGTACAATGAGCAGTTCTTC. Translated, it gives CSASPDRYNEQFF.

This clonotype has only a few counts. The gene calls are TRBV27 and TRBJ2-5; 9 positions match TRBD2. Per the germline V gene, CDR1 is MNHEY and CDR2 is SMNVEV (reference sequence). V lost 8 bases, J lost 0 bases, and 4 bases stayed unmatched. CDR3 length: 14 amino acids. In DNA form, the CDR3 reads TGTGCCAGCGCAGCGGGGGGCTACCAAGAGACCCAGTACTTC. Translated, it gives CASAAGGYQETQYF.

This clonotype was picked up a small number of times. CDR3 amino acids: CASSLRGYRGGDEKLFF. The CDR3 DNA reads as TGCGCCAGCAGCTTGCGAGGGTACAGGGGAGGGGATGAAAAACTGTTTTTT. V and J are TRBV5-1 and TRBJ1-4; TRBD1 agrees at 7 bases. CDR3 size: 17 residues. J was trimmed by 6 bases and V by 1 base; bases with no gene match: 12. Germline V gene lookup returns CDR1 SGHRS and CDR2 YFSETQ.

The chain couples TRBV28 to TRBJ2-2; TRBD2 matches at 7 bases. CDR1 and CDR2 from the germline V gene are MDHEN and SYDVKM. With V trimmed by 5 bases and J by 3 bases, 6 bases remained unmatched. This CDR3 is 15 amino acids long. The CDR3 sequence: CASSKRGLYTGELFF. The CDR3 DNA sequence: TGTGCCAGCAGTAAGCGGGGCCTCTACACCGGGGAGCTGTTTTTT.

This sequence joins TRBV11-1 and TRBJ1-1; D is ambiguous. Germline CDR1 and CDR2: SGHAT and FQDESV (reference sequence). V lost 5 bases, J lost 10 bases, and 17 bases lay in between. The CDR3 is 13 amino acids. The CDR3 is CASSARLLRRAFF. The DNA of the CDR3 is TGTGCCAGCAGCGCCCGGCTCCTCCGGCGAGCTTTCTTT.

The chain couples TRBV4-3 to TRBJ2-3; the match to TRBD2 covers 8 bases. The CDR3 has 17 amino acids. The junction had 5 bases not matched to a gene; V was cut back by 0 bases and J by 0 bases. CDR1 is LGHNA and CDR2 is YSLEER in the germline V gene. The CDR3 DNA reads TGCGCCAGCAGCCAAGATAGGGCTAGCGGGAGCACAGATACGCAGTATTTT. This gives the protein CASSQDRASGSTDTQYF.

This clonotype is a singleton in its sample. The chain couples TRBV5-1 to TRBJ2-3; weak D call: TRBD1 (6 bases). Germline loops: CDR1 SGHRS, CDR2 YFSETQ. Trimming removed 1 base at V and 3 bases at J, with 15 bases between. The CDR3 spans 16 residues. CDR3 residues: CASSLIVTGKTDTQYF. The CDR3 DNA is TGCGCCAGCAGCTTGATCGTAACAGGGAAGACAGATACGCAGTATTTT.

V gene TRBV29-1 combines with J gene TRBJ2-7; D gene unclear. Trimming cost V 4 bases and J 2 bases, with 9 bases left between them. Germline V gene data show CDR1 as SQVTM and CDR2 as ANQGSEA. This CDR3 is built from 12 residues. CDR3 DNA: TGCAGCGTTGGATACCGGGCCTACGAGCAGTACTTC. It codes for CSVGYRAYEQYF.

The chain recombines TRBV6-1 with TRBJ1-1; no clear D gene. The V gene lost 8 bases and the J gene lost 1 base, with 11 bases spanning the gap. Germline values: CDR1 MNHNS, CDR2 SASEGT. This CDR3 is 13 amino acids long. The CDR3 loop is CASEALRNTEAFF. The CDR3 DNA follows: TGTGCCAGCGAGGCCCTTAGGAACACTGAAGCTTTCTTT.

Here the CDR3 DNA reads TGTGCCAGCAGTTTAGTTTACGGCACTGAAGCTTTCTTT. Encoded protein: CASSLVYGTEAFF. The rearrangement links TRBV27 to TRBJ1-1; no firm D call. Germline CDR1 reads MNHEY; CDR2 reads SMNVEV (reference sequence). V lost 2 bases and J lost 4, with 8 bases in between. This CDR3 has 13 residues.